In its sample, the clone carrying this T cell receptor beta chain was seen once. The antigen is unknown. Patients' lesions had not changed for the previous 6 months. Stable patients also lacked confetti depigmentation, a sign of active vitiligo. The data originate from a study of resident and recirculating memory T cells in vitiligo. Study details: Shave-biopsy epidermis from lesional and nonlesional skin was sequenced alongside PBMCs.

General study results and limits: Sequences differed between biopsy sites and patients, suggesting private specificity.

Profiling relied on immunoSEQ multiplex PCR, and the TCRdb table lists in-frame clones only, not all of them. The sample consists of around 38,000 clones, around nine tenths of them appearing once. J gave up 9 bases and V 6 bases, and 6 bases lay outside the gene matches. CDR1 SNHLY and CDR2 FYNNEI come from the germline V gene. CDR3 size: 14 residues. This clonotype was sampled from a male donor with vitiligo. The sample was blood. The chain carries TRBV2 and TRBJ1-6; 9 positions match TRBD1. The CDR3 nucleotides are TGTGCCAGCAGAAGGGACAGGGAAGCTTCACCCCTCCACTTT. Translation: CASRRDREASPLHF.